Sequencing of this T cell receptor (beta chain) was carried out in a study of blood T cell repertoires in COVID-19. Study as a whole: The study drew acute and convalescent COVID-19 samples from the United States, Italy and Spain.

CDR3 length equals 13 residues. V was trimmed by 7 bases and J by 5 bases, leaving 17 bases between them. Germline values: CDR1 SQVTM, CDR2 ANQGSEA. The repertoire was sequenced with immunoSEQ multiplex PCR; TCRdb's copy has only in-frame clones and lacks some. Of around 150,000 clones listed, roughly 90% are singletons. The sample consisted of peripheral blood. This sequence was found in a man younger than 35 with acute or convalescent COVID-19. The V gene is TRBV29-1, the J gene TRBJ1-1, with D maybe TRBD1 (6 bases). CDR3: CSGSSWGRTEAFF. CDR3 nucleotide sequence: TGCAGCGGCTCCAGCTGGGGGCGGACTGAAGCTTTCTTT.